This passage covers 3 T cell receptor beta chains from one sample sequenced in a study of radiation and T cells in renal cell carcinoma. Measured with immunoSEQ multiplex PCR; TCRdb has only the in-frame clones, and not every one. The sample carries about 120,000 clones, 65% to 85% recorded once. This sample's time point: blood 2 weeks post-SBRT. The treatment was: 15 Gy SBRT to primary tumor, nephrectomy 4 weeks later. Sequenced material: blood, taken from a patient whose treatment included radiotherapy and nephrectomy. These receptors all come from a man aged 50-60 years with renal cell carcinoma.

This chain links TRBV2 with TRBJ2-7; TRBD2 is a possible D gene (5 bases). Trimming took off 6 bases at V and 2 bases at J, with 11 bases between the two ends. Germline V lookup: CDR1 SNHLY, CDR2 FYNNEI. This CDR3 comprises 13 residues. The CDR3 DNA is TGTGCCAGCAGCGGGGTAGGAGCCTACGAGCAGTACTTC. It specifies CASSGVGAYEQYF.

The V call is TRBV19, the J call TRBJ1-5; no clear D. Trimming stripped 11 bases from V and 2 bases from J, with 10 bases between. Germline loops: CDR1 LNHDA, CDR2 SQIVND (reference sequence). The CDR3 is 12 residues long. CDR3 nucleotide sequence: TGTGCCGGAGGAATCGGCAATCAGCCCCAGCATTTT. Protein sequence: CAGGIGNQPQHF. The full variable domain, with the rest looked up from reference TRBV19 and TRBJ1-5, is DGGITQSPKYLFRKEGQNVTLSCEQNLNHDAMYWYRQDPGQGLRLIYYSQIVNDFQKGDIAEGYSVSREKKESFPLTVTSAQKNPTAFYLCAGGIGNQPQHFGDGTRLSIL.

This clone was counted between two and nine times. V gene TRBV27 combines with J gene TRBJ2-7; D may be TRBD2 (6 bases). The CDR3 consists of 14 residues. Looked up from germline, CDR1 is MNHEY and CDR2 is SMNVEV (reference sequence). V lost 3 bases to trimming and J lost 1 base, with 10 bases between them. The CDR3 sequence is CASSLRRDSYEQYF. The DNA for the CDR3 is TGTGCCAGCAGTTTGCGGAGGGATTCCTACGAGCAGTACTTC.